These 20 T cell receptor beta chains originate from one sample sequenced in a study of OX40 agonist ivuxolimab in advanced cancers. This table comes from immunoSEQ multiplex PCR, and its TCRdb copy is limited to in-frame clones, with some not included. This table has more than 75,000 clones, 85% to 90% appearing once. The specimen comprised CD4+ or CD8+ T cells sorted from blood, sampled in a trial of the OX40 agonist ivuxolimab. Receptors were obtained from an adult with an advanced solid tumor such as melanoma, head and neck, liver or kidney cancer.

This clone was picked up one time. The chain carries TRBV7-4 and TRBJ2-3; 10 nucleotides line up with TRBD2. The germline V gene encodes CDR1 SGHVT and CDR2 SQSDAQ. V lost 2 bases, J lost 1 base, and 15 bases stayed unmatched. CDR3 size: 20 residues. The CDR3 region is CASSLRNILAGDQRTDTQYF. The CDR3 DNA is TGTGCCAGCAGCTTACGCAATATTCTAGCGGGAGACCAACGCACAGATACGCAGTATTTT.

The chain couples TRBV7-9 to TRBJ2-3; perhaps TRBD1 as D (5 bases). Trimming left V 2 bases short and J 5 bases short, with 14 bases between. Germline CDR1 and CDR2: SEHNR and FQNEAQ (reference sequence). The CDR3 runs 15 residues. The CDR3 bases are TGTGCCAGCAGCTTACAGGGAATGCTAGTAGATACGCAGTATTTT. As protein: CASSLQGMLVDTQYF.

This clone was observed a single time. This chain joins TRBV21-1 and TRBJ1-2. TRBV21-1 is a pseudogene segment. The CDR3 sequence is 13 residues long. The chain's CDR3 is CASNPAMDYGYTF. For the CDR3, the DNA is TGTGCCAGCAATCCCGCTATGGACTATGGCTACACCTTC.

V and J are TRBV27 and TRBJ1-2; TRBD1 agrees at 7 bases. The V and J ends lost 5 bases and 6 bases, in that order; junction bases with no gene match: 6. Per germline, CDR1 MNHEY and CDR2 SMNVEV (reference sequence). This CDR3 region has 13 residues. CDR3 sequence (DNA): TGTGCCAGCAGTACGACAGGGATTCATGGCTACACCTTC. Its translation: CASSTTGIHGYTF.

This chain links TRBV2 with TRBJ2-7, with D perhaps matching TRBD1 (6 bases). V was shortened by 7 bases and J by 5 bases, with 15 bases between the two germline ends. Per germline, CDR1 SNHLY and CDR2 FYNNEI. The CDR3 sequence is 13 residues long. Here the CDR3 reads CASTSVWGHEQYF. CDR3 nucleotides: TGTGCCAGCACCTCGGTTTGGGGGCACGAGCAGTACTTC. Variable domain in full (rest from reference TRBV2 and TRBJ2-7): EPEVTQTPSHQVTQMGQEVILRCVPISNHLYFYWYRQILGQKVEFLVSFYNNEISEKSEIFDDQFSVERPDGSNFTLKIRSTKLEDSAMYFCASTSVWGHEQYFGPGTRLTVT.

The V gene is TRBV4-2, the J gene TRBJ2-7, with a tentative D call TRBD2 (5 bases). Germline V gene sequence: CDR1 LGHNA, CDR2 YNFKEQ. V was trimmed by 1 base and J by 7 bases, leaving 14 bases between them. CDR3 length: 14 residues. Here the CDR3 DNA reads TGTGCCAGCAGCCAAGTGGACTTAGGCAGGGAGCAGTACTTC. Protein: CASSQVDLGREQYF.

The J gene is TRBJ1-5, the V gene TRBV7-2; 7 bases fit TRBD1. Germline V lookup: CDR1 SGHTA, CDR2 FQGNSA. After removal of 4 bases from V and 7 bases from J, the junction contained 7 bases not matched to a gene. This CDR3 spans 14 amino acids. CDR3 sequence: CASSYQGVGQPQHF. In nucleotides, the CDR3 is TGTGCCAGCAGCTATCAGGGGGTGGGCCAGCCCCAGCATTTT.

This clone has only one observation. The rearrangement links TRBV7-2 to TRBJ2-1, with no clear D. The CDR3 is made up of 14 amino acids. The germline V and J ends were trimmed by 4 bases and 10 bases, with 17 bases remaining between them. The germline gives CDR1 SGHTA, CDR2 FQGNSA. CDR3 in amino acids: CASSSASLRKEQFF. CDR3 DNA: TGTGCCAGCAGCTCGGCCAGTCTTCGTAAGGAGCAGTTCTTC. The full variable domain, in which reference TRBV7-2 and TRBJ2-1 provide the parts outside the CDR3, is GAGVSQSPSNKVTEKGKDVELRCDPISGHTALYWYRQSLGQGLEFLIYFQGNSAPDKSGLPSDRFSAERTGGSVSTLTIQRTQQEDSAVYLCASSSASLRKEQFFGPGTRLTVL.

The genes are TRBV4-2 and TRBJ2-2; TRBD2 agrees at 16 bases. J lost 5 bases, V lost 5 bases, and 11 bases had no gene match. The CDR3 sequence is 19 residues long. Germline CDR1 and CDR2: LGHNA and YNFKEQ. The CDR3 loop reads CASSIAGTSGGARTGELFF. The CDR3 DNA reads TGTGCCAGCAGCATTGCCGGGACTAGCGGGGGGGCCCGAACCGGGGAGCTGTTTTTT.

CDR3 residues: CASSLEAGELFF. CDR3 in DNA: TGTGCCAGCAGCTTAGAAGCCGGGGAGCTGTTTTTT. The rearrangement joins TRBV7-2 to TRBJ2-2; unclear D gene. This CDR3 has 12 residues. With 1 base removed from V and 6 bases from J, the gap between germline ends came to 3 bases. Germline lookup yields CDR1 SGHTA and CDR2 FQGNSA. Full variable domain (rest looked up from reference TRBV7-2 and TRBJ2-2): GAGVSQSPSNKVTEKGKDVELRCDPISGHTALYWYRQSLGQGLEFLIYFQGNSAPDKSGLPSDRFSAERTGGSVSTLTIQRTQQEDSAVYLCASSLEAGELFFGEGSRLTVL.

J is TRBJ2-5 and V is TRBV27, with D perhaps TRBD1 (6 bases). From germline, CDR1 is MNHEY and CDR2 SMNVEV (reference sequence). The CDR3 is made up of 13 amino acids. Trimming took off 5 bases at V and 5 bases at J, with 12 bases between the two ends. The CDR3 protein is CASSITRGETQYF. CDR3 DNA sequence: TGTGCCAGCAGTATTACAAGGGGGGAGACCCAGTACTTC.

This clone appeared a single time. The V gene is TRBV27, the J gene TRBJ2-1; D is possibly TRBD2 (6 bases). Germline values: CDR1 MNHEY, CDR2 SMNVEV (reference sequence). The CDR3 has 14 amino acids. Trimming removed 6 bases from V and 7 bases from J, with 16 bases in between. The CDR3 region is CASRQTIAVNEQFF. The CDR3 nucleotides read TGTGCCAGCAGGCAGACTATAGCGGTTAATGAGCAGTTCTTC.

The chain links TRBV15 to TRBJ1-2; D may be TRBD1 (5 bases). Looked up from germline, CDR1 is LNHNV and CDR2 is YYDKDF (reference sequence). V was cut by 9 bases and J by 5 bases, with 22 bases left in between. The CDR3 spans 15 residues. The CDR3 DNA reads TGTGCCACGAGCCCGCACAGGACGTTCTCTTATGGCTACACCTTC. Residues: CATSPHRTFSYGYTF. The entire variable domain, with the rest obtained from reference TRBV15 and TRBJ1-2, is as follows: DAMVIQNPRYQVTQFGKPVTLSCSQTLNHNVMYWYQQKSSQAPKLLFHYYDKDFNNEADTPDNFQSRRPNTSFCFLDIRSPGLGDTAMYLCATSPHRTFSYGYTFGSGTRLTVV.

This chain links TRBV7-3 with TRBJ2-7; D gene ambiguous. The CDR3 is 16 amino acids. V was trimmed by 0 bases and J by 4 bases, leaving 16 bases between them. Per the germline V gene, CDR1 is SGHTA and CDR2 is FQGTGA. The DNA of the CDR3 is TGTGCCAGCAGCTTAACGTTGGGTAGAGCAAAGTACGAGCAGTACTTC. Its translation: CASSLTLGRAKYEQYF.

The chain joins TRBV2 to TRBJ1-1, with D possibly TRBD1 on 6 matching bases. V lost 10 bases to trimming and J lost 1 base, with 13 bases between them. The CDR3 has 13 amino acids. CDR1 is SNHLY and CDR2 is FYNNEI in the germline V gene. For the CDR3, the DNA is TGTGCCACACAGGGTTCCTCGAACACTGAAGCTTTCTTT. This gives the protein CATQGSSNTEAFF.

This chain uses TRBV12-5 with TRBJ2-5; 8 bases match TRBD2. Losses at the gene ends were 4 bases for V and 4 bases for J; bases not matched to a gene: 11. Germline assignment: CDR1 LGHNT and CDR2 FRNRAP. CDR3 size: 16 residues. CDR3 coding DNA: TGTGCTAGTGGTTACCGTAGCGGGATGCGTCCAGAGACCCAGTACTTC. Its protein product is CASGYRSGMRPETQYF.

The rearrangement links TRBV2 to TRBJ1-4; TRBD1 aligns across 9 bases. V lost 6 bases, J lost 6 bases, and 11 bases stayed unmatched. CDR3 size: 16 residues. Germline CDR1 is SNHLY and CDR2 is FYNNEI. The CDR3 protein is CASRTRDRVWDEKLFF. The CDR3 DNA reads as TGTGCCAGCAGGACCCGGGACAGGGTTTGGGATGAAAAACTGTTTTTT. The full variable domain, rest sourced from reference TRBV2 and TRBJ1-4, is EPEVTQTPSHQVTQMGQEVILRCVPISNHLYFYWYRQILGQKVEFLVSFYNNEISEKSEIFDDQFSVERPDGSNFTLKIRSTKLEDSAMYFCASRTRDRVWDEKLFFGSGTQLSVL.

Regarding this clone: Germline and junction disagree at one end, which may indicate a read error. J is TRBJ2-3 and V is TRBV29-1; maybe TRBD2 (5 bases). CDR1 and CDR2 from the germline V gene are SQVTM and ANQGSEA. This CDR3 region has 13 residues. In DNA, the CDR3 is TGCAGCGCCGAGGTCAGCGGCACAGATACACAGTATTTT. Translated: CSAEVSGTDTQYF.

The chain combines TRBV5-1 with TRBJ2-1; 13 bases fit TRBD2. The CDR3 has 15 amino acids. The V segment lost 4 bases and the J segment 6 bases; nucleotides outside the gene matches: 4. CDR1 is SGHRS and CDR2 is YFSETQ in the germline V gene. The CDR3 bases are TGCGCCAGCAGCCCAGGGACTAGCGGGGTCAATGAGCAGTTCTTC. This sequence encodes CASSPGTSGVNEQFF.

The genes are TRBV19 and TRBJ2-3; no definite D call. Germline V gene lookup returns CDR1 LNHDA and CDR2 SQIVND (reference sequence). The CDR3 has 12 amino acids. Deletions cut 5 bases from V and 4 bases from J, with 7 bases between. CDR3 sequence: CASSARADTQYF. The CDR3 bases are TGTGCCAGTAGTGCCCGGGCAGATACGCAGTATTTT.